This entry lists 30 T cell receptor beta chains sequenced from one sample in a study of T cells in tumors after PD-1 blockade. Clones were read by immunoSEQ multiplex PCR, and TCRdb kept only the in-frame ones, dropping some. Of over a thousand clones listed, approximately 70% are singletons. Sequences were derived from tumor tissue, sampled before anti-PD-1 treatment. These receptors were collected from a human donor with basal cell carcinoma.

This clone came up once. The CDR3 DNA sequence: TGTGCCAGCAGCAAAGATCTCGGGGGCCTAGCAGATACGCAGTATTTT. As protein: CASSKDLGGLADTQYF. This sequence joins TRBV21-1 and TRBJ2-3. TRBV21-1 is annotated as a pseudogene. The CDR3 contains 16 residues.

The rearrangement joins TRBV3-1 (or the pseudogene TRBV3-2) to TRBJ2-1, with D perhaps matching TRBD1 (5 bases). V was pared by 6 bases and J by 10 bases, with 19 bases between. The CDR3 length is 14 residues. Germline V CDR1 and CDR2: LGHDT, YNNKEL (reference sequence). This CDR3 is CASRQGPGLGEQFF. The CDR3 region has the DNA TGTGCCAGCAGGCAGGGCCCGGGCCTTGGGGAGCAGTTCTTC.

This clone showed up just a few times. The chain employs TRBV27 and TRBJ2-1, with D tentatively TRBD2 (6 bases). The CDR3 runs to 14 residues. Deletions cut 2 bases from V and 7 bases from J, with 12 bases between. Germline V gene data show CDR1 as MNHEY and CDR2 as SMNVEV (reference sequence). The CDR3 protein is CASSLLDAGNEQFF. The CDR3 nucleotides are TGTGCCAGCAGTTTACTCGATGCGGGGAATGAGCAGTTCTTC.

The chain has TRBV5-1 and TRBJ2-7; D is perhaps TRBD1 (5 bases). Germline V CDR1 and CDR2: SGHRS, YFSETQ. The CDR3 is 13 amino acids. The V end lost 1 base, the J end lost 5 bases, and 10 bases lay between the germline ends. In DNA form, the CDR3 reads TGCGCCAGCAGCTTGCAGGGTACCCACGAGCAGTACTTC. Translated, it gives CASSLQGTHEQYF.

V usage is TRBV5-6 and J usage is TRBJ1-5; D gene unclear. CDR1 is SGHDT, CDR2 YYEEEE, per germline. V lost 0 bases, J lost 2 bases, and 9 bases lay in between. The CDR3 has 15 residues. DNA for the CDR3: TGTGCCAGCAGCTTGGCAGGAGGTGGCAATCAGCCCCAGCATTTT. This gives the protein CASSLAGGGNQPQHF.

The V call is TRBV2, the J call TRBJ1-1; possible D gene TRBD1, 5 bases. Germline CDR1 and CDR2: SNHLY and FYNNEI. The CDR3 has 13 residues. V was pared by 6 bases and J by 3 bases, with 11 bases between. The DNA for the CDR3 is TGTGCCAGCAGAGTGGGGGTGTACACTGAAGCTTTCTTT. Protein sequence: CASRVGVYTEAFF.

V is TRBV15 and J is TRBJ2-3; D gene unclear. There are 14 residues in the CDR3. Germline CDR1 reads LNHNV; CDR2 reads YYDKDF (reference sequence). Between the trimmed V and J ends, which lost 1 base and 2 bases, there was a span of 7 bases. The CDR3 DNA follows: TGTGCCACCAGCAGAGCGACCGTCACAGATACGCAGTATTTT. It yields the protein CATSRATVTDTQYF.

With respect to this clone: The identical CDR3 is also encoded by other nucleotide sequences in the sample. This rearrangement joins TRBV19 to TRBJ1-5, with a possible D match to TRBD1 (5 bases). The CDR3 is made up of 14 amino acids. Trimming took 1 base from V and 9 from J, leaving 13 bases between them. Per germline, CDR1 LNHDA and CDR2 SQIVND (reference sequence). The CDR3 DNA reads as TGTGCCAGTAGTATAGGAGGGGCGGCGGGGCCCCAGCATTTT. Translated, it gives CASSIGGAAGPQHF.

This sequence joins TRBV27 and TRBJ2-1; TRBD2 matches at 11 bases. Germline V CDR1 and CDR2: MNHEY, SMNVEV (reference sequence). The CDR3 is 15 residues long. The V and J ends lost 4 bases and 4 bases, in that order; junction bases with no gene match: 3. CDR3: CASSYSGGGYNEQFF. CDR3 bases: TGTGCCAGCAGTTATAGCGGGGGGGGTTACAATGAGCAGTTCTTC.

The genes are TRBV3-1 (or the pseudogene TRBV3-2) and TRBJ2-5; a possible D gene is TRBD2 (7 bases). Germline loops: CDR1 LGHDT, CDR2 YNNKEL (reference sequence). V gave up 9 bases and J gave up 3 bases, with 17 bases separating them. The CDR3 covers 14 residues. DNA for the CDR3: TGTGCCAGTGTTAAAAGGGGGGGAAAAGAGACCCAGTACTTC. It is translated as CASVKRGGKETQYF.

The chain employs TRBV18 and TRBJ2-4; 7 nucleotides match TRBD1. The germline CDR1 and CDR2 sequences are KGHSH and LQKENI. J lost 5 bases, V lost 1 base, and 20 bases had no gene match. The CDR3 loop spans 20 amino acids. The CDR3 protein is CASSPRLVTDRMIRENIQYF. For the CDR3, the DNA is TGTGCCAGCTCACCACGGTTGGTAACGGACAGGATGATCCGAGAAAACATTCAGTACTTC.

CDR3 coding DNA: TGTGCCAGTAGCCACACTCCGGGACAGGGAGTGGGGACCAATCAGCCCCAGCATTTT. This codes for CASSHTPGQGVGTNQPQHF. The V call is TRBV19, the J call TRBJ1-5; 9 positions agree with TRBD1. The CDR3 sequence is 19 residues long. The germline gives CDR1 LNHDA, CDR2 SQIVND (reference sequence). The trim removed 6 bases at V and 3 bases at J, leaving 18 bases unmatched.

Only one count was recorded for this clone. This rearrangement joins TRBV6-5 to TRBJ2-3; the match to TRBD2 covers 8 bases. V lost 6 bases and J lost 4; bases outside the gene matches: 6. This CDR3 comprises 14 residues. The germline CDR1 and CDR2 sequences are MNHEY and SVGAGI. CDR3 protein: CASRRLARADTQYF. CDR3 nucleotides: TGTGCCAGCAGACGACTAGCGAGGGCAGATACGCAGTATTTT.

The chain recombines TRBV21-1 with TRBJ2-1; the table's D call, TRBD1, has no DNA check behind it. TRBV21-1 is recorded as a pseudogene. This CDR3 comprises 17 residues. CDR3 amino acids: CASSAYGWTDPYNEQFF. Here the CDR3 DNA reads TGTGCCAGCAGCGCATACGGGTGGACAGACCCCTACAATGAGCAGTTCTTC.

The rearrangement links TRBV5-6 to TRBJ1-2; 7 nucleotides align to TRBD1. This CDR3 contains 14 residues. V dropped 7 bases and J dropped 8; count of bases not matched to a gene: 14. Germline V gene sequence: CDR1 SGHDT, CDR2 YYEEEE. CDR3 in DNA: TGTGCCAGCTCGGCCAACAGGGGCGCGGGGGGCTACACCTTC. The encoded protein is CASSANRGAGGYTF.

CDR3 in amino acids: CASSPRPLSVQGELFF. CDR3 coding DNA: TGTGCCAGCAGCCCGCGCCCCCTTAGCGTTCAAGGGGAGCTGTTTTTT. The chain is built from TRBV7-8 and TRBJ2-2; perhaps TRBD2 as D (5 bases). V was clipped by 5 bases and J by 8 bases, with 21 bases between them. Germline V gene sequence: CDR1 SGHVS, CDR2 FQNEAQ. This CDR3 contains 16 residues.

The chain is built from TRBV30 and TRBJ2-6; D uncertain. Trimming took off 3 bases at V and 2 bases at J, with 8 bases between the two ends. In germline, CDR1 is GTSNPN, CDR2 SVGIG (reference sequence). This CDR3 region has 14 residues. The CDR3 here is CAWSTGAGANVLTF. CDR3 sequence (DNA): TGTGCCTGGAGCACGGGTGCTGGGGCCAACGTCCTGACTTTC. The complete variable domain, with remaining parts taken from reference TRBV30 and TRBJ2-6, reads SQTIHQWPATLVQPVGSPLSLECTVEGTSNPNLYWYRQAAGRGLQLLFYSVGIGQISSEVPQNLSASRPQDRQFILSSKKLLLSDSGFYLCAWSTGAGANVLTFGAGSRLTVL.

This clone was picked up one time. The rearrangement uses TRBV7-9 and TRBJ2-7; D is tentatively TRBD1 or TRBD2 (5 bases each). The CDR3 spans 13 residues. Germline V gene sequence: CDR1 SEHNR, CDR2 FQNEAQ (reference sequence). With 3 bases removed from V and 2 bases from J, the gap between germline ends came to 8 bases. CDR3 residues: CASSFGGPYEQYF. The DNA for the CDR3 is TGTGCCAGCAGCTTTGGGGGTCCCTACGAGCAGTACTTC.

In its sample, this clone was seen a few times. This chain joins TRBV5-4 and TRBJ2-7; D perhaps matches TRBD2 (5 bases). This CDR3 is 12 amino acids long. V shed 3 bases and J shed 5 bases, with 9 bases lying between them. Germline V gene lookup returns CDR1 SGHNT and CDR2 YYREEE (reference sequence). In nucleotides, the CDR3 is TGTGCCAGCAGCTCTGGACTTAACGAGCAGTACTTC. This translates into CASSSGLNEQYF.

The genes are TRBV14 and TRBJ2-2; D unclear. V lost 6 bases and J 6 bases, leaving 8 bases between the germline ends. In germline, CDR1 is SGHDN, CDR2 FVKESK. The CDR3 loop spans 12 amino acids. The CDR3 DNA reads as TGTGCCAGCAGTCAGAGCCCCGGGGAGCTGTTTTTT. It codes for CASSQSPGELFF. Using reference TRBV14 and TRBJ2-2 for the parts outside the CDR3, the full variable domain is EAGVTQFPSHSVIEKGQTVTLRCDPISGHDNLYWYRRVMGKEIKFLLHFVKESKQDESGMPNNRFLAERTGGTYSTLKVQPAELEDSGVYFCASSQSPGELFFGEGSRLTVL.

The table lists this clone with a few counts. For the CDR3, the DNA is TGTGCCATCAGTGATAGCGGGGGGGCCGGTGAGCAGTTCTTC. As protein: CAISDSGGAGEQFF. The chain recombines TRBV10-3 with TRBJ2-1; TRBD2 aligns across 11 bases. CDR1 is ENHRY and CDR2 is SYGVKD in the germline V gene. This CDR3 has 14 residues. V lost 3 bases, J lost 9 bases, and 4 bases stayed unmatched.

This sequence joins TRBV5-1 and TRBJ2-7; the match to TRBD2 covers 12 bases. V dropped 4 bases and J dropped 1; count of bases not matched to a gene: 9. CDR3 size: 17 residues. From germline, CDR1 is SGHRS and CDR2 YFSETQ. Here the CDR3 reads CASSQRTSGKKSYEQYF. In nucleotides, the CDR3 is TGCGCCAGCAGCCAGAGGACTAGCGGGAAGAAGTCCTACGAGCAGTACTTC.

This sequence joins TRBV7-3 and TRBJ2-1; maybe TRBD1 (5 bases). This CDR3 has 15 amino acids. Trimming shortened V by 2 bases and J by 3 bases, and 11 bases separated the two germline ends. CDR1 is SGHTA, CDR2 FQGTGA, per germline. The CDR3, as DNA: TGTGCCAGCAGCTTAGGCAGGGCGGACTACAATGAGCAGTTCTTC. This encodes CASSLGRADYNEQFF.

The gene calls are TRBV6-5 and TRBJ2-5; D is uncertain. This CDR3 region has 16 residues. Germline V gene lookup returns CDR1 MNHEY and CDR2 SVGAGI. V was cut by 2 bases and J by 5 bases, with 18 bases left in between. Here the CDR3 reads CASSYLVFGPAETQYF. The DNA for the CDR3 is TGTGCCAGCAGTTACCTGGTTTTCGGCCCCGCGGAGACCCAGTACTTC.

The gene calls are TRBV3-1 (or the pseudogene TRBV3-2) and TRBJ1-1; D ambiguous. Between the trimmed V and J ends, which lost 4 bases and 0 bases, there was a span of 12 bases. Germline CDR1 is LGHDT and CDR2 is YNNKEL (reference sequence). The length of the CDR3 is 15 residues. In DNA form, the CDR3 reads TGTGCCAGCAGCCCTCGAGTGGGGATGAACACTGAAGCTTTCTTT. Translation gives CASSPRVGMNTEAFF.

The V and J genes are TRBV28 and TRBJ1-2; TRBD1 is a possible D gene (5 bases). This CDR3 has 15 amino acids. The V end lost 1 base, the J end lost 4 bases, and 13 bases lay between the germline ends. Germline CDR1 is MDHEN and CDR2 is SYDVKM. The CDR3 region is CASSLLGREAYGYTF. The CDR3 DNA follows: TGTGCCAGCAGTTTATTGGGCAGGGAGGCCTATGGCTACACCTTC.

CDR3 DNA sequence: TGTGCCAGCAGTGAGGGCAGGGAGGAACTGTTTTTT. Its translation is CASSEGREELFF. V is TRBV25-1 and J is TRBJ1-4, with D perhaps TRBD1 (5 bases). Germline CDR1 and CDR2: MGHDK and SYGVNS. The CDR3 sequence is 12 residues long. Deletions cut 3 bases from V and 12 bases from J, with 11 bases between.

The rearrangement uses TRBV3-1 (or the pseudogene TRBV3-2) and TRBJ1-5; no clear D gene. CDR1 is LGHDT, CDR2 YNNKEL, per germline (reference sequence). Between the trimmed V and J ends, which lost 1 base and 6 bases, there was a span of 10 bases. The CDR3 loop spans 14 amino acids. The chain's CDR3 is CASSQAPEGQPQHF. The CDR3 DNA follows: TGTGCCAGCAGCCAAGCTCCCGAGGGTCAGCCCCAGCATTTT.

This sequence joins TRBV7-9 and TRBJ1-3, with D maybe TRBD1 (6 bases). CDR3 size: 14 residues. Per germline, CDR1 SEHNR and CDR2 FQNEAQ (reference sequence). The V gene lost 5 bases and the J gene lost 4 bases, with 12 bases spanning the gap. The chain's CDR3 is CASSLSGDGNTIYF. As DNA, the CDR3 is TGTGCCAGCAGCCTATCAGGGGACGGAAACACCATATATTTT.

The chain is built from TRBV7-9 and TRBJ1-2; 7 bases match TRBD1. CDR3 size: 17 residues. Germline values: CDR1 SEHNR, CDR2 FQNEAQ (reference sequence). V trimming: 2 bases; J trimming: 2 bases; junction bases outside the gene matches: 11. The CDR3 sequence: CASSLKRGGGNNYGYTF. The DNA of the CDR3 is TGTGCCAGCAGCTTAAAGCGAGGGGGCGGTAACAACTATGGCTACACCTTC.